This passage covers 29 T cell receptor beta chains from one sample sequenced in a study of T cells in Graves' hyperthyroidism and ophthalmopathy. Using RNA transcripts as the source, TCR beta CDR3 regions were amplified. TCR CDR3 underwent first-round RT-PCR with the HTBI primer set. TCRdb itself ran the multiplex PCR reads through MiXCR, one entry per CDR3 protein. The sample has almost 600,000 distinct CDR3 sequences; approximately 15% are singletons. The sequencing input was blood. The receptor set was obtained from a woman aged 25 to 39 with Graves' hyperthyroidism that later progressed to Graves' ophthalmopathy.

In its sample, this clonotype was seen a few times. The V gene is TRBV30, the J gene TRBJ2-1, with a tentative D call TRBD2 (5 bases). Germline values: CDR1 GTSNPN, CDR2 SVGIG (reference sequence). The CDR3 is 14 residues long. V lost 5 bases to trimming and J lost 7 bases, with 18 bases between them. The CDR3 loop is CAWGEGGFRNEQFF. CDR3 bases: TGTGCCTGGGGCGAGGGTGGGTTTAGAAATGAGCAGTTCTTC.

The chain uses TRBV5-6 and TRBJ2-2; D is perhaps TRBD1 (5 bases). V was shortened by 5 bases and J by 14 bases, with 16 bases between the two germline ends. The CDR3 totals 12 residues. From germline, CDR1 is SGHDT and CDR2 YYEEEE. The CDR3 region is CASRQGESELFF. In DNA form, the CDR3 reads TGTGCCAGCAGGCAAGGGGAATCAGAACTGTTTTTT.

This clonotype was seen at least ten times. V is TRBV28 and J is TRBJ2-7, with a tentative D call TRBD1 (6 bases). CDR3 length: 14 amino acids. The ends were cut back, 3 bases at V and 2 bases at J, with 11 bases in the middle. Germline CDR1 and CDR2: MDHEN and SYDVKM. The CDR3 loop is CASSFFQGTYEQYF. The CDR3 DNA is TGTGCCAGCAGTTTTTTCCAGGGGACCTACGAGCAGTACTTC.

Ten or more counts support this clonotype. The chain couples TRBV27 to TRBJ1-5; 12 bases map to TRBD1. The V segment lost 3 bases and the J segment 6 bases; nucleotides outside the gene matches: 6. CDR1 MNHEY and CDR2 SMNVEV come from the germline V gene (reference sequence). The CDR3 spans 16 residues. CDR3 sequence reads: CASSFQGQGAGQPQHF. In DNA, the CDR3 is TGTGCCAGCAGTTTCCAGGGACAGGGGGCCGGTCAGCCCCAGCATTTT.

This chain links TRBV7-9 with TRBJ1-3; 7 bases align to TRBD1. Germline CDR1 is SEHNR and CDR2 is FQNEAQ (reference sequence). V trimming: 3 bases; J trimming: 0 bases; junction bases outside the gene matches: 8. CDR3 length equals 17 residues. As DNA, the CDR3 is TGTGCCAGCAGCTTGGGAAGGGACAGCGGCTCTGGAAACACCATATATTTT. This codes for CASSLGRDSGSGNTIYF.

This clonotype was seen many times. This chain connects TRBV11-3 to TRBJ2-3; D gene ambiguous. V lost 3 bases, J lost 6 bases, and 16 bases lay in between. The length of the CDR3 is 15 residues. In germline, CDR1 is SGHNT, CDR2 YENEEA. As DNA, the CDR3 is TGTGCCAGCAGCTTCGTTGGATCTCCCCCCGATACGCAGTATTTT. This encodes CASSFVGSPPDTQYF.

Worth noting for this clonotype: A far bigger clonotype differs at one base, so this is likely a read error. The chain uses TRBV11-2 and TRBJ1-2; possible D gene TRBD1, 5 bases. This CDR3 contains 14 residues. Germline V lookup: CDR1 SGHAT, CDR2 FQNNGV. The CDR3 sequence is CASSLGQGDYDYTF. The DNA for the CDR3 is TGTGCCAGCAGCTTAGGGCAGGGTGACTATGACTACACCTTC.

The chain uses TRBV18 and TRBJ2-7; D perhaps matches TRBD2 (6 bases). V lost 1 base and J 3 bases, leaving 13 bases between the germline ends. The CDR3 is 15 residues long. CDR1 and CDR2 (germline): KGHSH, LQKENI. The CDR3: CASSPLSGSLYEQYF. The CDR3 nucleotides read TGTGCCAGCTCACCACTTTCCGGGAGCCTCTACGAGCAGTACTTC.

V is TRBV12-3 or TRBV12-4 and J is TRBJ1-5, with D perhaps TRBD1 (6 bases). Trimming cost V 5 bases and J 7 bases, with 12 bases left between them. CDR3 length equals 13 residues. The CDR3: CASSTGLRQPQHF. The DNA for the CDR3 is TGTGCCAGCAGTACAGGGTTACGACAGCCCCAGCATTTT.

This clonotype was seen more than once but under ten times. The rearrangement joins TRBV14 to TRBJ1-2; D not certain. Germline lookup yields CDR1 SGHDN and CDR2 FVKESK. The V gene lost 1 base and the J gene lost 5 bases, with 8 bases spanning the gap. The CDR3 contains 13 residues. CDR3 region: CASSQVDGYGYTF. CDR3 sequence (DNA): TGTGCCAGCAGCCAAGTGGATGGATATGGCTACACCTTC.

In DNA, the CDR3 is TGTGCCAGCAGCCGCCGGACAGGGTTAGGGAACACTGAAGCTTTCTTT. Amino acids: CASSRRTGLGNTEAFF. V is TRBV27 and J is TRBJ1-1, with TRBD1 matching 8 bases. This CDR3 has 16 amino acids. Trimming cost V 6 bases and J 1 base; bases outside gene matches: 10. Looked up from germline, CDR1 is MNHEY and CDR2 is SMNVEV (reference sequence).

This clonotype was seen many times. This rearrangement joins TRBV28 to TRBJ1-3; TRBD1 matches at 7 bases. With 6 bases clipped from V and 4 bases from J, the junction kept 6 bases outside the gene matches. The germline V gene has CDR1 MDHEN and CDR2 SYDVKM. The CDR3 runs to 14 residues. CDR3 residues: CASRKTGFGNTIYF. The CDR3 DNA sequence: TGTGCCAGCAGGAAGACAGGGTTCGGAAACACCATATATTTT.

The rearrangement joins TRBV11-3 to TRBJ2-5; TRBD2 matches at 7 bases. The CDR3 consists of 15 residues. V gave up 1 base and J gave up 5 bases; unmatched junction bases: 7. Germline loops: CDR1 SGHNT, CDR2 YENEEA. The CDR3 reads CASSLGAGVEETQYF. Written as DNA, the CDR3 is TGTGCCAGCAGCTTAGGGGCGGGAGTGGAGGAGACCCAGTACTTC.

This clonotype was observed many times. CDR3 sequence: CSAWQGATEAFF. DNA of the CDR3: TGCAGTGCATGGCAGGGGGCCACTGAAGCTTTCTTT. This chain joins TRBV20-1 and TRBJ1-1, with 8 bases fitting TRBD1. The CDR3 consists of 12 residues. CDR1 and CDR2 from the germline V gene are DFQATT and SNEGSKA (reference sequence). V lost 6 bases to trimming and J lost 4 bases; unmatched junction nucleotides: 4.

This clonotype was recorded at least ten times. The chain couples TRBV12-3 or TRBV12-4 to TRBJ2-3; D is ambiguous. V was cut by 10 bases and J by 2 bases, with 10 bases left in between. This CDR3 spans 12 amino acids. The CDR3 DNA sequence: TGTGCCACCGTTAGAACCACAGATACGCAGTATTTT. Encoded protein: CATVRTTDTQYF.

A few counts support this clonotype. The chain uses TRBV19 and TRBJ2-3; TRBD1 aligns across 7 bases. Germline CDR1 is LNHDA and CDR2 is SQIVND (reference sequence). J gave up 4 bases and V 6 bases, and 1 base lay outside the gene matches. The CDR3 contains 12 residues. For the CDR3, the DNA is TGTGCCAGTAGACAGGGGCCAGATACGCAGTATTTT. It yields the protein CASRQGPDTQYF.

In the case of this clonotype: A single base separates this from a much larger clone, so it may be a read error. The J gene is TRBJ1-2, the V gene TRBV6-2 or TRBV6-3, with D perhaps TRBD1 (6 bases). Germline CDR1 reads MNHEY; CDR2 reads SVGEGT. This CDR3 has 15 amino acids. The CDR3 DNA reads as TGTGCCGGCAGTTACCCTTTGGGGGGCCGGTATGGCTACACCTTC. Its protein product is CAGSYPLGGRYGYTF.

The chain has TRBV12-3 or TRBV12-4 and TRBJ2-7; 9 bases fit TRBD1. CDR3 size: 16 residues. V was clipped by 2 bases and J by 6 bases; unmatched bases: 11. CDR3 protein: CASSLTGTGIFGEQYF. In DNA, the CDR3 is TGTGCCAGCAGTTTAACCGGGACAGGGATTTTCGGCGAGCAGTACTTC.

This clonotype came up a few times. J is TRBJ2-2 and V is TRBV30, with 10 bases matching TRBD2. The germline V gene has CDR1 GTSNPN and CDR2 SVGIG (reference sequence). The CDR3 extends over 20 amino acids. J was trimmed by 6 bases and V by 1 base; bases with no gene match: 20. The CDR3 DNA is TGTGCCTGGAGTGCATGGGGACTAGCGCGAGTCCCCTCCCCCGCCGGGGAGCTGTTTTTT. It encodes CAWSAWGLARVPSPAGELFF.

This clonotype was counted ten times or more. The rearrangement links TRBV28 to TRBJ2-7; 9 bases line up with TRBD1. Germline values: CDR1 MDHEN, CDR2 SYDVKM. The CDR3 has 15 residues. V lost 6 bases, J lost 2 bases, and 8 bases stayed unmatched. The CDR3 is CASSPGGQGAYEQYF. In DNA, the CDR3 is TGTGCCAGCAGCCCAGGGGGACAGGGAGCCTACGAGCAGTACTTC.

This clonotype was observed a handful of times. The chain has TRBV30 and TRBJ2-7; no firm D call. CDR1 is GTSNPN and CDR2 is SVGIG in the germline V gene (reference sequence). With 2 bases removed from V and 1 base from J, the gap between germline ends came to 6 bases. The CDR3 runs 12 residues. CDR3 bases: TGTGCCTGGAGTTTGGCTTCCTACGAGCAGTACTTC. Translated, it gives CAWSLASYEQYF.

This clonotype was seen more than once but under ten times. The chain carries TRBV7-2 and TRBJ1-2; D is possibly TRBD1 (5 bases). The CDR3 is 15 amino acids. CDR1 and CDR2 (germline): SGHTA, FQGNSA. Between the trimmed V and J ends, which lost 3 bases and 3 bases, there was a span of 14 bases. For the CDR3, the DNA is TGTGCCAGCAGCTTGGGTCCATTGGGGGACTATGGCTACACCTTC. It translates to CASSLGPLGDYGYTF. Full variable domain (remainder filled in from reference TRBV7-2 and TRBJ1-2): GAGVSQSPSNKVTEKGKDVELRCDPISGHTALYWYRQSLGQGLEFLIYFQGNSAPDKSGLPSDRFSAERTGGSVSTLTIQRTQQEDSAVYLCASSLGPLGDYGYTFGSGTRLTVV.

Ten or more counts support this clonotype. The chain links TRBV6-1 to TRBJ2-1, with D possibly TRBD2 on 5 matching bases. Germline V CDR1 and CDR2: MNHNS, SASEGT. V was trimmed by 7 bases and J by 0 bases, leaving 16 bases between them. This CDR3 spans 16 amino acids. In DNA, the CDR3 is TGTGCCAGCACGGTTCAGCGGACCAGCTCCTACAATGAGCAGTTCTTC. This sequence encodes CASTVQRTSSYNEQFF.

The V gene is TRBV20-1, the J gene TRBJ1-2; D is unclear. Trimming cost V 6 bases and J 4 bases, with 12 bases left between them. The CDR3 is 12 residues long. Germline V gene data show CDR1 as DFQATT and CDR2 as SNEGSKA (reference sequence). The CDR3 loop is CSAKASIYGYTF. In DNA, the CDR3 is TGCAGTGCAAAGGCGAGCATCTATGGCTACACCTTC.

The table lists this clonotype with many counts. The V call is TRBV2, the J call TRBJ1-1; 7 bases agree with TRBD1. CDR1 is SNHLY and CDR2 is FYNNEI in the germline V gene. The CDR3 contains 13 residues. Trimming at V came to 5 bases and at J to 4 bases, leaving 4 bases not matched to a gene. CDR3 protein: CASSTPGGTEAFF. Written as DNA, the CDR3 is TGTGCCAGCAGTACTCCAGGGGGCACTGAAGCTTTCTTT.

This clonotype was picked up a small number of times. The V call is TRBV6-5, the J call TRBJ1-4, with D possibly matching TRBD1 (5 bases). V shed 2 bases and J shed 5 bases, with 15 bases lying between them. Germline-derived CDR1 and CDR2 are MNHEY and SVGAGI. The CDR3 consists of 16 residues. The CDR3 loop reads CASSYNVGVGNEKLFF. In DNA, the CDR3 is TGTGCCAGCAGTTACAACGTGGGGGTAGGGAATGAAAAACTGTTTTTT.

This clonotype was seen many times. The chain joins TRBV28 to TRBJ2-2; 9 bases are shared with TRBD1. The CDR3 contains 15 residues. With V trimmed by 4 bases and J by 4 bases, 4 bases remained unmatched. Germline CDR1 is MDHEN and CDR2 is SYDVKM. This chain's CDR3 is CASSSDRGSTGELFF. The CDR3, as DNA: TGTGCCAGCAGTTCGGACAGGGGATCCACCGGGGAGCTGTTTTTT.

In this sample, this clonotype turned up a few times. This rearrangement joins TRBV6-1 to TRBJ2-7; the D call may be TRBD1 or TRBD2 (5 bases each). CDR1 is MNHNS and CDR2 is SASEGT in the germline V gene. Trimming cost V 4 bases and J 0 bases, with 13 bases left between them. CDR3 length: 15 amino acids. This CDR3 is CASSVAGTRSYEQYF. CDR3 sequence (DNA): TGTGCCAGCAGTGTGGCAGGGACCCGCTCCTACGAGCAGTACTTC.

This clonotype was recorded a few times. V and J are TRBV7-9 and TRBJ2-4, with TRBD1 matching 8 bases. Losses at the gene ends were 5 bases for V and 5 bases for J; bases not matched to a gene: 8. Germline CDR1 reads SEHNR; CDR2 reads FQNEAQ (reference sequence). The CDR3 has 15 residues. The CDR3 region is CASSAINRGENIQYF. The CDR3 DNA is TGTGCCAGCAGCGCCATCAACAGGGGGGAAAACATTCAGTACTTC.